The 26 T cell receptor beta chains below were found in one sample sequenced in a study of T cells after somatic rescue of genetic block. Generated by immunoSEQ multiplex PCR, the TCRdb table keeps only in-frame clones and is missing some. The profile shows about 10,000 clones, about 74% of them singletons. The specimen sequenced was peripheral blood mononuclear cells (PBMCs). These receptors came from a boy between 10 and 17 years old.

V and J are TRBV29-1 and TRBJ1-4; tentative D call: TRBD1 (6 bases). Trimming stripped 3 bases from V and 8 bases from J, with 7 bases between. The CDR3 covers 11 residues. Germline CDR1 reads SQVTM; CDR2 reads ANQGSEA. The DNA for the CDR3 is TGCAGCGTTGAGGGGGGCGAAAAACTGTTTTTT. It yields the protein CSVEGGEKLFF.

Here the CDR3 reads CASSFLAGGQGDTQYF. The CDR3 bases are TGTGCCAGCAGCTTCCTAGCGGGGGGGCAGGGAGATACGCAGTATTTT. This sequence joins TRBV7-8 and TRBJ2-3; 12 bases are a match to TRBD2. Germline lookup yields CDR1 SGHVS and CDR2 FQNEAQ. V shed 3 bases and J 5 bases; nucleotides not matched to a gene: 6. The CDR3 is made up of 16 amino acids. The variable domain in full, completed from reference TRBV7-8 and TRBJ2-3, reads GAGVSQSPRYKVAKRGQDVALRCDPISGHVSLFWYQQALGQGPEFLTYFQNEAQLDKSGLPSDRFFAERPEGSVSTLKIQRTQQEDSAVYLCASSFLAGGQGDTQYFGPGTRLTVL.

V and J are TRBV10-3 and TRBJ2-1, with TRBD2 matching 10 bases. This CDR3 contains 14 residues. V lost 3 bases, J lost 8 bases, and 4 bases stayed unmatched. CDR1 and CDR2 from the germline V gene are ENHRY and SYGVKD. CDR3 sequence reads: CAISESLAGDEQFF. As DNA, the CDR3 is TGTGCCATCAGTGAAAGTCTAGCGGGAGATGAGCAGTTCTTC.

The chain links TRBV7-9 to TRBJ2-5; 7 nucleotides align to TRBD1. V lost 6 bases, J lost 5 bases, and 9 bases stayed unmatched. Germline values: CDR1 SEHNR, CDR2 FQNEAQ (reference sequence). The CDR3 loop spans 14 amino acids. The CDR3 protein is CASRIQGSMETQYF. DNA for the CDR3: TGTGCCAGCAGAATACAGGGGAGTATGGAGACCCAGTACTTC. Full variable domain (outside the CDR3, taken from reference TRBV7-9 and TRBJ2-5): DTGVSQNPRHKITKRGQNVTFRCDPISEHNRLYWYRQTLGQGPEFLTYFQNEAQLEKSRLLSDRFSAERPKGSFSTLEIQRTEQGDSAMYLCASRIQGSMETQYFGPGTRLLVL.

The V and J genes are TRBV6-6 and TRBJ1-5, with no clear D. This CDR3 has 12 residues. Per germline, CDR1 MNHNY and CDR2 SVGAGI (reference sequence). The germline V and J ends were trimmed by 5 bases and 4 bases, with 6 bases remaining between them. In DNA, the CDR3 is TGTGCCAGCAGTCAACTTAATCAGCCCCAGCATTTT. Its translation: CASSQLNQPQHF.

The chain carries TRBV7-2 and TRBJ2-2; weak D call: TRBD1 (5 bases). V lost 6 bases, J lost 6 bases, and 11 bases lay in between. This CDR3 is built from 13 residues. Germline V lookup: CDR1 SGHTA, CDR2 FQGNSA. CDR3 protein: CASRAGISGELFF. In nucleotides, the CDR3 is TGTGCCAGCAGGGCAGGGATATCCGGGGAGCTGTTTTTT.

The V call is TRBV5-1, the J call TRBJ1-1; TRBD1 agrees at 8 bases. Losses at the gene ends were 5 bases for V and 4 bases for J; bases not matched to a gene: 7. The CDR3 is made up of 14 amino acids. Germline CDR1 and CDR2: SGHRS and YFSETQ. The CDR3 DNA reads as TGCGCCAGCAGTCGTACAGGGGGAGTCACTGAAGCTTTCTTT. This gives the protein CASSRTGGVTEAFF.

CDR3 sequence (DNA): TGTGCCAGCAGTTACGACAGGGGAAGTGGCTACACCTTC. Protein product: CASSYDRGSGYTF. The V gene is TRBV6-5, the J gene TRBJ1-2, with 8 bases fitting TRBD1. Germline V gene sequence: CDR1 MNHEY, CDR2 SVGAGI. CDR3 length: 13 residues. Unmatched junction bases numbered 3, after V lost 2 bases and J lost 7 bases.

The DNA for the CDR3 is TGTGCCAGCAGCGTTGACAGCTTGCCCCAAGAGACCCAGTACTTC. It translates to CASSVDSLPQETQYF. This rearrangement joins TRBV9 to TRBJ2-5; possibly TRBD1 for D (5 bases). Deletions cut 2 bases from V and 1 base from J, with 12 bases between. Germline V gives CDR1 SGDLS, CDR2 YYNGEE. The CDR3 has 15 amino acids.

V and J are TRBV6-4 and TRBJ1-1, with D perhaps TRBD1 (6 bases). Germline V CDR1 and CDR2: MRHNA, SNTAGT. The V and J ends lost 3 bases and 1 base respectively, with 6 bases between them. The CDR3 has 13 residues. The CDR3 nucleotides read TGTGCCAGCAGTGAACAGGGGAACACTGAAGCTTTCTTT. Its translation: CASSEQGNTEAFF.

This chain joins TRBV14 and TRBJ2-3; 14 bases map to TRBD2. Germline CDR1 and CDR2: SGHDN and FVKESK. The CDR3 consists of 17 residues. V trimming: 3 bases; J trimming: 4 bases; junction bases outside the gene matches: 6. CDR3 coding DNA: TGTGCCAGCAGCCACGGACTAGCGGGGGGACTCGCAGATACGCAGTATTTT. Amino acid sequence: CASSHGLAGGLADTQYF.

The rearrangement joins TRBV7-3 to TRBJ1-2; D is unclear. There are 16 residues in the CDR3. In germline, CDR1 is SGHTA, CDR2 FQGTGA. Trimming stripped 4 bases from V and 5 bases from J, with 20 bases between. The chain's CDR3 is CASSSRAPPSLYGYTF. CDR3 sequence (DNA): TGTGCCAGCAGCTCCCGGGCCCCCCCCTCCCTTTATGGCTACACCTTC.

The CDR3 DNA reads TGTGCCAGAGAACCGAGCTCCTATAATTCACCCCTCCACTTT. It encodes CAREPSSYNSPLHF. J is TRBJ1-6 and V is TRBV28; no clear D gene. Looked up from germline, CDR1 is MDHEN and CDR2 is SYDVKM. The CDR3 has 14 residues. Trimming took off 9 bases at V and 0 bases at J, with 9 bases between the two ends.

J is TRBJ1-2 and V is TRBV6-1, with 9 bases aligning to TRBD1. The CDR3 sequence is 14 residues long. Trimming cost V 5 bases and J 5 bases; bases outside gene matches: 6. Per the germline V gene, CDR1 is MNHNS and CDR2 is SASEGT. The DNA of the CDR3 is TGTGCCAGCAGTAACACAGGGGGCCGGTATGGCTACACCTTC. This codes for CASSNTGGRYGYTF.

The V gene is TRBV11-3, the J gene TRBJ2-3; D might be TRBD1 (6 bases). Between the trimmed V and J ends, which lost 5 bases and 1 base, there was a span of 13 bases. Per germline, CDR1 SGHNT and CDR2 YENEEA. The CDR3 loop spans 15 amino acids. The CDR3 bases are TGTGCCAGCAGCCCCTCGGACAGTCGCACAGATACGCAGTATTTT. This translates into CASSPSDSRTDTQYF.

This clone turned up a few times. The J gene is TRBJ2-2, the V gene TRBV5-1; D remains unclear. The V gene lost 3 bases and the J gene lost 7 bases, with 4 bases spanning the gap. CDR3 length: 11 amino acids. From germline, CDR1 is SGHRS and CDR2 YFSETQ. The CDR3 DNA follows: TGCGCCAGCAGCTCAGGCGGGGAGCTGTTTTTT. It specifies CASSSGGELFF.

The chain links TRBV27 to TRBJ2-1, with a weak D call TRBD1 (7 bases). The CDR3 has 17 amino acids. With 5 bases removed from V and 6 bases from J, the gap between germline ends came to 23 bases. The germline V gene encodes CDR1 MNHEY and CDR2 SMNVEV (reference sequence). The CDR3 nucleotides read TGTGCCAGCAGTGATCACCTTCCCGCTCAGGGGGGCAATGAGCAGTTCTTC. This codes for CASSDHLPAQGGNEQFF.

This chain uses TRBV18 with TRBJ2-6; the match to TRBD1 covers 10 bases. Germline V CDR1 and CDR2: KGHSH, LQKENI. With 2 bases clipped from V and 1 base from J, the junction kept 5 bases outside the gene matches. This CDR3 contains 18 residues. This chain's CDR3 is CASSPTDRGFSGANVLTF. For the CDR3, the DNA is TGTGCCAGCTCACCAACGGACAGGGGGTTTTCTGGGGCCAACGTCCTGACTTTC.

This clone showed up just once. The V and J genes are TRBV6-4 and TRBJ2-6; D gene ambiguous. The J call may be faulty, since TRBJ2-7 better matches the DNA end. CDR3 size: 14 residues. Germline values: CDR1 MRHNA, CDR2 SNTAGT. The CDR3 spells CASSDHSSPGEQYF. In DNA, the CDR3 is TGTGCCAGCAGTGACCATAGCAGTCCGGGCGAGCAGTACTTC.

J is TRBJ2-7 and V is TRBV10-3, with a tentative D call TRBD2 (6 bases). This CDR3 is 19 amino acids long. Trimming took 2 bases from V and 0 from J, leaving 23 bases between them. Germline loops: CDR1 ENHRY, CDR2 SYGVKD. CDR3 protein: CAISEGGLNVWLNSYEQYF. The CDR3 DNA follows: TGTGCCATCAGTGAGGGGGGACTGAACGTATGGCTGAACTCCTACGAGCAGTACTTC.

The genes are TRBV27 and TRBJ2-3, with 13 bases fitting TRBD2. Germline lookup yields CDR1 MNHEY and CDR2 SMNVEV (reference sequence). The CDR3 is 16 amino acids. V was clipped by 5 bases and J by 3 bases; unmatched bases: 5. CDR3 DNA: TGTGCCAGCAGTCCCAGGACTAGCGGGAGTACAGATACGCAGTATTTT. Its translation is CASSPRTSGSTDTQYF.

This chain links TRBV18 with TRBJ2-1; unclear D gene. Trimming took off 0 bases at V and 12 bases at J, with 12 bases between the two ends. Germline V gene lookup returns CDR1 KGHSH and CDR2 LQKENI. The CDR3 length is 13 residues. CDR3 sequence: CASSPPIPSGQFF. CDR3 sequence (DNA): TGTGCCAGCTCACCACCGATACCCAGTGGGCAGTTCTTC.

This rearrangement joins TRBV19 to TRBJ1-1, with D perhaps TRBD1 (5 bases). V was pared by 5 bases and J by 1 base, with 8 bases between. CDR3 size: 13 residues. Germline V gives CDR1 LNHDA, CDR2 SQIVND (reference sequence). CDR3 residues: CASSAGGNTEAFF. Here the CDR3 DNA reads TGTGCCAGTAGTGCCGGGGGGAACACTGAAGCTTTCTTT.

The chain carries TRBV18 and TRBJ2-7, with D perhaps matching TRBD1 or TRBD2 (5 bases each). Germline values: CDR1 KGHSH, CDR2 LQKENI. The CDR3 runs to 14 residues. V lost 3 bases and J 3 bases, leaving 12 bases between the germline ends. CDR3: CASSPARGDYEQYF. The CDR3 nucleotides read TGTGCCAGCTCACCTGCGAGGGGTGACTACGAGCAGTACTTC.

This clone was found a few times. This chain links TRBV27 with TRBJ2-3, with 11 bases aligning to TRBD2. The CDR3 is made up of 15 amino acids. CDR1 is MNHEY and CDR2 is SMNVEV in the germline V gene (reference sequence). Trimming at V came to 2 bases and at J to 8 bases, leaving 6 bases not matched to a gene. In DNA, the CDR3 is TGTGCCAGCAGTTTAGGGCTAGCGGGAGGCGGTACGCAGTATTTT. Translating it yields CASSLGLAGGGTQYF.

This clone turned up a few times. The J gene is TRBJ2-3, the V gene TRBV29-1; the match to TRBD2 covers 10 bases. This CDR3 spans 16 amino acids. V lost 6 bases, J lost 1 base, and 10 bases stayed unmatched. Germline lookup yields CDR1 SQVTM and CDR2 ANQGSEA. The CDR3 region is CSVGGAGGVGTDTQYF. The DNA of the CDR3 is TGCAGCGTGGGAGGAGCGGGGGGGGTTGGCACAGATACGCAGTATTTT.